This is a list of T cell receptor beta chains from one sample in a study of T cells after yellow fever vaccination. TCRdb reprocessed the 5' RACE reads with MiXCR, giving one entry per CDR3 protein. The sample lists about 340,000 distinct CDR3 sequences; around 3.9% were seen once. The material sequenced was PBMCs, taken 5 days after the yellow fever booster vaccination. These receptors were collected from a man aged 18 to 30 who received the YFV17D yellow fever vaccine. The CDR3 runs from the conserved cysteine through the conserved F or W. Each record gives: CDR3 protein, CDR3 DNA, V gene, D gene, clone size, J gene. The D gene is left open where the match is weak. Clone size is stated in some rows and not others, as once, few, many or a class when expanded.

CDR3 protein: CSVEDVRDRAVNTEAFF; CDR3 DNA: TGCAGCGTTGAGGACGTCCGGGACAGGGCCGTGAACACTGAAGCTTTCTTT; V gene: TRBV29-1; D gene: TRBD1; clone size: many; J gene: TRBJ1-1
CDR3 protein: CASSQTPQGGYTF; CDR3 DNA: TGTGCCAGCAGCCAGACCCCCCAGGGTGGCTACACCTTC; V gene: TRBV3-1; D gene: .; clone size: many; J gene: TRBJ1-2
CDR3 protein: CASSLARLAGDGTDTQYF; CDR3 DNA: TGTGCCAGCAGCTTAGCGCGGCTAGCGGGGGATGGCACAGATACGCAGTATTTT; V gene: TRBV7-2; D gene: TRBD2; clone size: .; J gene: TRBJ2-3
CDR3 protein: CASSFGSYQETQYF; CDR3 DNA: TGTGCCAGCAGCTTCGGGTCTTACCAAGAGACCCAGTACTTC; V gene: TRBV5-6; D gene: .; clone size: many; J gene: TRBJ2-5
CDR3 protein: CASSYLAFEQFF; CDR3 DNA: TGTGCCAGCAGCTACCTAGCTTTTGAGCAGTTCTTC; V gene: TRBV3-1; D gene: .; clone size: few; J gene: TRBJ2-1
CDR3 protein: CASRGRDVTYEQYF; CDR3 DNA: TGTGCCAGCAGAGGTCGCGACGTCACCTACGAGCAGTACTTC; V gene: TRBV5-6; D gene: .; clone size: few; J gene: TRBJ2-7
CDR3 protein: CASSEFPRGDTEAFF; CDR3 DNA: TGTGCCAGCAGTGAATTTCCCCGGGGGGACACTGAAGCTTTCTTT; V gene: TRBV6-1; D gene: .; clone size: .; J gene: TRBJ1-1
CDR3 protein: CASSLVLGALHF; CDR3 DNA: TGTGCCAGCAGCTTAGTGCTGGGGGCCCTCCACTTT; V gene: TRBV7-2; D gene: .; clone size: many; J gene: TRBJ1-6
CDR3 protein: CASSPLGDTIYF; CDR3 DNA: TGTGCCAGCAGCCCCCTCGGGGACACCATATATTTT; V gene: TRBV7-9; D gene: .; clone size: .; J gene: TRBJ1-3
CDR3 protein: CASRSGLEETQYF; CDR3 DNA: TGTGCCAGCAGGTCGGGACTAGAAGAGACCCAGTACTTC; V gene: TRBV27; D gene: TRBD2; clone size: few; J gene: TRBJ2-5
CDR3 protein: CASSLAGRGGQETQYF; CDR3 DNA: TGTGCCAGCAGCTTGGCAGGTCGCGGGGGACAAGAGACCCAGTACTTC; V gene: TRBV5-4; D gene: TRBD2; clone size: many; J gene: TRBJ2-5
CDR3 protein: CASSYGRQGAGGETQYF; CDR3 DNA: TGTGCCAGCAGTTACGGTCGACAGGGGGCTGGAGGAGAGACCCAGTACTTC; V gene: TRBV6-6; D gene: TRBD1; clone size: few; J gene: TRBJ2-5
CDR3 protein: CASSPTLGRADTQYF; CDR3 DNA: TGTGCCAGCAGCCCGACGCTGGGCCGGGCAGATACGCAGTATTTT; V gene: TRBV3-1; D gene: .; clone size: many; J gene: TRBJ2-3
CDR3 protein: CASSPGSDEQFF; CDR3 DNA: TGTGCCAGCTCACCAGGGTCGGATGAGCAGTTCTTC; V gene: TRBV18; D gene: .; clone size: few; J gene: TRBJ2-1
CDR3 protein: CASSKHGTDSNQPQHF; CDR3 DNA: TGTGCCAGTAGTAAACACGGGACAGATAGCAATCAGCCCCAGCATTTT; V gene: TRBV19; D gene: TRBD1; clone size: few; J gene: TRBJ1-5
CDR3 protein: CASRNEGLGSPLHF; CDR3 DNA: TGTGCCAGCAGGAACGAGGGGTTGGGCTCACCCCTCCACTTT; V gene: TRBV27; D gene: .; clone size: few; J gene: TRBJ1-6
CDR3 protein: CASSEVGRPGNTIYF; CDR3 DNA: TGTGCCAGCAGTGAAGTGGGCAGACCTGGAAACACCATATATTTT; V gene: TRBV25-1; D gene: .; clone size: few; J gene: TRBJ1-3
CDR3 protein: CASSFVPGTEAFF; CDR3 DNA: TGTGCCAGCAGTTTCGTCCCTGGGACTGAAGCTTTCTTT; V gene: TRBV6-2/TRBV6-3; D gene: .; clone size: many; J gene: TRBJ1-1
CDR3 protein: CASSEKYSGANVLTF; CDR3 DNA: TGTGCCAGCAGTGAGAAATACTCTGGGGCCAACGTCCTGACTTTC; V gene: TRBV6-1; D gene: .; clone size: many; J gene: TRBJ2-6
CDR3 protein: CASSPQSSFSGANVLTF; CDR3 DNA: TGTGCCAGCAGCCCGCAATCCTCCTTCTCTGGGGCCAACGTCCTGACTTTC; V gene: TRBV7-2; D gene: .; clone size: .; J gene: TRBJ2-6
CDR3 protein: CASSTPGLAANTGELFF; CDR3 DNA: TGTGCCAGCAGCACCCCGGGACTAGCGGCGAACACCGGGGAGCTGTTTTTT; V gene: TRBV7-2; D gene: TRBD2; clone size: few; J gene: TRBJ2-2
CDR3 protein: CASSQRRGDYNSPLHF; CDR3 DNA: TGTGCCAGCAGCCAAAGACGTGGGGACTATAATTCACCCCTCCACTTT; V gene: TRBV6-6; D gene: .; clone size: few; J gene: TRBJ1-6
CDR3 protein: CATTLSRDRSYNEQFF; CDR3 DNA: TGTGCCACCACCCTCTCTCGGGACAGGTCCTACAATGAGCAGTTCTTC; V gene: TRBV6-5; D gene: TRBD1; clone size: few; J gene: TRBJ2-1
CDR3 protein: CASSYGERAKNIQYF; CDR3 DNA: TGTGCCAGCAGTTACGGGGAACGGGCCAAAAACATTCAGTACTTC; V gene: TRBV6-2/TRBV6-3; D gene: .; clone size: few; J gene: TRBJ2-4
CDR3 protein: CASTPTVRSYNEQFF; CDR3 DNA: TGTGCCAGCACCCCGACGGTGAGATCCTACAATGAGCAGTTCTTC; V gene: TRBV12-3/TRBV12-4; D gene: .; clone size: many; J gene: TRBJ2-1
CDR3 protein: CASSQEELAGGETQYF; CDR3 DNA: TGTGCCAGCAGCCAAGAAGAACTAGCGGGGGGAGAGACCCAGTACTTC; V gene: TRBV3-1; D gene: TRBD2; clone size: few; J gene: TRBJ2-5
CDR3 protein: CSAREGLLQETQYF; CDR3 DNA: TGCAGTGCTAGAGAAGGATTATTACAAGAGACCCAGTACTTC; V gene: TRBV20-1; D gene: .; clone size: many; J gene: TRBJ2-5
CDR3 protein: CASLSEGTSYEQYF; CDR3 DNA: TGTGCCAGCCTCTCGGAGGGGACCTCCTACGAGCAGTACTTC; V gene: TRBV2; D gene: .; clone size: many; J gene: TRBJ2-7
CDR3 protein: CASGPWDRGILDEQFF; CDR3 DNA: TGTGCTAGTGGTCCATGGGACAGGGGTATTCTGGATGAGCAGTTCTTC; V gene: TRBV12-5; D gene: TRBD1; clone size: many; J gene: TRBJ2-1
CDR3 protein: CASSPQTGSHTEAFF; CDR3 DNA: TGTGCCAGCAGCCCACAGACAGGGTCCCACACTGAAGCTTTCTTT; V gene: TRBV9; D gene: TRBD1; clone size: .; J gene: TRBJ1-1
CDR3 protein: CASGDYTEAFF; CDR3 DNA: TGTGCCAGCGGGGACTACACTGAAGCTTTCTTT; V gene: TRBV6-2/TRBV6-3; D gene: .; clone size: few; J gene: TRBJ1-1
CDR3 protein: CAISDSSGGAWNEQFF; CDR3 DNA: TGTGCCATCAGTGATTCGAGCGGGGGGGCCTGGAATGAGCAGTTCTTC; V gene: TRBV10-3; D gene: TRBD2; clone size: few; J gene: TRBJ2-1
CDR3 protein: CASSLGVTGNTEAFF; CDR3 DNA: TGCGCCAGCAGCTTGGGGGTCACAGGTAACACTGAAGCTTTCTTT; V gene: TRBV5-1; D gene: .; clone size: .; J gene: TRBJ1-1
CDR3 protein: CATSDDGTARQETQYF; CDR3 DNA: TGTGCCACCAGTGACGATGGGACAGCGCGCCAAGAGACCCAGTACTTC; V gene: TRBV24-1; D gene: TRBD1; clone size: few; J gene: TRBJ2-5
CDR3 protein: CSARTGTLSTDTQYF; CDR3 DNA: TGCAGTGCTAGAACCGGGACCCTTAGCACAGATACGCAGTATTTT; V gene: TRBV20-1; D gene: .; clone size: many; J gene: TRBJ2-3
CDR3 protein: CASRMTERGPNYGYTF; CDR3 DNA: TGTGCCAGCAGGATGACAGAAAGGGGACCCAACTATGGCTACACCTTC; V gene: TRBV5-6; D gene: .; clone size: many; J gene: TRBJ1-2
CDR3 protein: CSAYRGGGAETQYF; CDR3 DNA: TGCAGTGCTTACCGGGGGGGAGGTGCAGAGACCCAGTACTTC; V gene: TRBV20-1; D gene: TRBD2; clone size: .; J gene: TRBJ2-5
CDR3 protein: CASSYSEESYNEQFF; CDR3 DNA: TGTGCCAGCAGTTATAGCGAAGAGTCCTACAATGAGCAGTTCTTC; V gene: TRBV7-8; D gene: .; clone size: few; J gene: TRBJ2-1
CDR3 protein: CSARDGERTHYGYTF; CDR3 DNA: TGCAGTGCTAGAGATGGAGAGCGCACACACTATGGCTACACCTTC; V gene: TRBV20-1; D gene: .; clone size: few; J gene: TRBJ1-2
CDR3 protein: CASSSGLAGVVKYNEQFF; CDR3 DNA: TGTGCCAGCAGCTCTGGACTAGCGGGGGTTGTTAAGTACAATGAGCAGTTCTTC; V gene: TRBV7-9; D gene: TRBD2; clone size: few; J gene: TRBJ2-1
CDR3 protein: CSAEAPGTRYEQYF; CDR3 DNA: TGCAGCGCCGAGGCGCCAGGGACACGATACGAGCAGTACTTC; V gene: TRBV29-1; D gene: .; clone size: many; J gene: TRBJ2-7
CDR3 protein: CASSQEDSRNTIYF; CDR3 DNA: TGCGCCAGCAGCCAAGAAGACAGCAGAAACACCATATATTTT; V gene: TRBV4-3; D gene: .; clone size: few; J gene: TRBJ1-3
CDR3 protein: CASSLIDRLVEQFF; CDR3 DNA: TGTGCCAGCAGCTTAATTGACAGGCTTGTTGAGCAGTTCTTC; V gene: TRBV7-2; D gene: .; clone size: few; J gene: TRBJ2-1
CDR3 protein: CASRGETGGNYGYTF; CDR3 DNA: TGTGCCAGCAGGGGAGAGACAGGGGGGAACTATGGCTACACCTTC; V gene: TRBV9; D gene: TRBD1; clone size: few; J gene: TRBJ1-2
CDR3 protein: CATRLAGDETQYF; CDR3 DNA: TGTGCCACCCGACTAGCGGGGGACGAGACCCAGTACTTC; V gene: TRBV6-2/TRBV6-3; D gene: TRBD2; clone size: many; J gene: TRBJ2-5
CDR3 protein: CASSSLGQGGMYNEQFF; CDR3 DNA: TGTGCCAGCAGTTCGCTCGGGCAGGGGGGCATGTACAATGAGCAGTTCTTC; V gene: TRBV27; D gene: .; clone size: .; J gene: TRBJ2-1
CDR3 protein: CASSTPGFSTDTQYF; CDR3 DNA: TGTGCCAGTAGTACGCCAGGGTTCTCCACAGATACGCAGTATTTT; V gene: TRBV19; D gene: .; clone size: few; J gene: TRBJ2-3
CDR3 protein: CASTTGSYEQYF; CDR3 DNA: TGTGCCAGCACGACAGGCTCCTACGAGCAGTACTTC; V gene: TRBV18; D gene: .; clone size: many; J gene: TRBJ2-7
CDR3 protein: CASSLLTGNYEQYF; CDR3 DNA: TGCGCCAGCAGCTTGTTGACAGGGAACTACGAGCAGTACTTC; V gene: TRBV5-1; D gene: TRBD1; clone size: few; J gene: TRBJ2-7
CDR3 protein: CATSEMKSGGWNEQFF; CDR3 DNA: TGTGCCACCAGTGAGATGAAGAGCGGGGGATGGAATGAGCAGTTCTTC; V gene: TRBV24-1; D gene: TRBD2; clone size: many; J gene: TRBJ2-1